These T cell receptor beta chains were read from a single sample in a study of vaccination and CD4 T cells after COVID-19. TCRdb re-called the PCR reads through MiXCR, storing one row per CDR3 protein. Of around 28,000 distinct CDR3 sequences listed, 51% were seen once; the top ten hold around 5.5%. Sample: CD4+ T cells from blood, taken about 7 months after SARS-CoV-2 vaccination. These receptors all stem from a human donor who had recovered from COVID-19. CDR3s include the opening cysteine and the closing phenylalanine or tryptophan. The order of the fields is clone size, J gene, V gene, D gene, CDR3 protein, CDR3 DNA. D genes are given only for firm matches. The size field is filled for only some rows; it gives once, few, many or a size class.

>once|TRBJ2-4|TRBV20-1|TRBD1
CSAPDRGLSIQYF
TGCAGTGCTCCGGACAGGGGGCTGAGCATTCAGTACTTC
>-|TRBJ2-1|TRBV6-2/TRBV6-3|TRBD2
CAAWDGGTKSYNEQFF
TGTGCCGCCTGGGACGGCGGGACTAAATCCTACAATGAGCAGTTCTTC
>-|TRBJ2-5|TRBV6-2/TRBV6-3|-
CASTSAGLNQETQYF
TGTGCCAGCACCTCTGCGGGACTGAACCAAGAGACCCAGTACTTC
>few|TRBJ2-7|TRBV7-2|TRBD2
CASSWTSGYEQYF
TGTGCCAGCAGCTGGACTAGCGGCTACGAGCAGTACTTC
>-|TRBJ2-2|TRBV15|TRBD2
CATSRDTSGRHTGELFF
TGTGCCACCAGCAGGGACACTAGCGGGAGGCACACCGGGGAGCTGTTTTTT
>few|TRBJ1-2|TRBV20-1|-
CSARKNQDYGYTF
TGCAGTGCTAGGAAGAATCAGGACTATGGCTACACCTTC
>few|TRBJ1-1|TRBV29-1|TRBD1
CSASRTGGAEAFF
TGCAGCGCCTCCCGGACAGGGGGCGCTGAAGCTTTCTTT
>-|TRBJ1-3|TRBV7-8|-
CASSLGSSGNTIYF
TGTGCCAGCAGCTTAGGGAGCTCTGGAAACACCATATATTTT
>-|TRBJ1-2|TRBV6-1|TRBD1
CASQDRADGGGYTF
TGTGCCAGCCAAGACAGGGCCGATGGGGGTGGCTACACCTTC
>few|TRBJ2-3|TRBV2|-
CASNPPFTDTQYF
TGTGCCAGCAACCCTCCCTTCACAGATACGCAGTATTTT
>-|TRBJ1-1|TRBV10-3|TRBD1
CAISEAGGDTEAFF
TGTGCCATCAGTGAAGCAGGGGGCGACACTGAAGCTTTCTTT
>-|TRBJ2-7|TRBV10-3|-
CAIRPDGGAYEQYF
TGTGCCATCAGACCTGACGGAGGGGCCTACGAGCAGTACTTC
>-|TRBJ2-3|TRBV11-3|-
CASSLQGTDTQYF
TGTGCCAGCAGCTTACAGGGTACAGATACGCAGTATTTT
>-|TRBJ2-2|TRBV7-2|-
CASSLTGNRVPGELFF
TGTGCCAGCAGCTTAACGGGGAACCGGGTACCCGGGGAGCTGTTTTTT
>-|TRBJ2-3|TRBV28|TRBD2
CASSLSELAGGTDTQYF
TGTGCCAGCAGTTTATCCGAGTTAGCGGGAGGCACAGATACGCAGTATTTT
>-|TRBJ2-7|TRBV27|-
CASSFGRGHEQYF
TGTGCCAGCAGTTTCGGCCGTGGGCACGAGCAGTACTTC
>few|TRBJ2-7|TRBV6-2/TRBV6-3|TRBD1
CAIQPGQEVHEQYF
TGTGCCATCCAACCGGGACAGGAGGTACACGAGCAGTACTTC
>-|TRBJ2-2|TRBV20-1|TRBD2
CSARDGRGDTGELFF
TGCAGTGCTAGAGATGGCCGGGGGGACACCGGGGAGCTGTTTTTT
>-|TRBJ1-6|TRBV21-1|-
CASSKEESTPLHF
TGTGCCAGCAGCAAAGAGGAGAGTACACCCCTCCACTTT
>few|TRBJ2-3|TRBV25-1|-
CASSESGLGTDTQYF
TGTGCCAGCAGTGAATCAGGGTTGGGCACAGATACGCAGTATTTT
>-|TRBJ1-5|TRBV7-2|TRBD1
CASSRGQEGPQHF
TGTGCCAGCAGCCGAGGACAGGAGGGGCCCCAGCATTTT
>-|TRBJ2-3|TRBV20-1|TRBD2
CSVREGFRDTQYF
TGCAGTGTGAGGGAGGGCTTTAGGGATACGCAGTATTTT
>few|TRBJ1-5|TRBV10-3|-
CAAQSGGSTNQPQHF
TGTGCCGCCCAATCCGGGGGATCTACCAATCAGCCCCAGCATTTT
>-|TRBJ1-5|TRBV19|-
CASSMSYLRAVNQPQHF
TGTGCCAGTAGTATGTCTTATCTGCGGGCAGTTAATCAGCCCCAGCATTTT
>-|TRBJ2-3|TRBV7-6|-
CASSLGPYGTPQYF
TGTGCCAGCAGCTTAGGTCCCTATGGGACTCCGCAGTATTTT
>-|TRBJ2-2|TRBV20-1|-
CSALGRGLTNTGELFF
TGCAGTGCTCTCGGAAGGGGCCTCACGAACACCGGGGAGCTGTTTTTT
>-|TRBJ2-5|TRBV29-1|-
CSAVGLQETQYF
TGCAGCGCGGTTGGGCTCCAAGAGACCCAGTACTTC
>-|TRBJ2-5|TRBV27|-
CASSLRRGETQYF
TGTGCCAGCAGTTTAAGGAGGGGGGAGACCCAGTACTTC
>few|TRBJ2-7|TRBV6-1|TRBD2
CASSDSGRPPYEQYF
TGTGCCAGCAGCGATAGCGGGAGGCCACCCTACGAGCAGTACTTC
>few|TRBJ2-3|TRBV6-1|TRBD1
CASSELTGEPDTQYF
TGTGCCAGCAGTGAACTGACAGGGGAACCAGATACGCAGTATTTT
>-|TRBJ2-1|TRBV28|-
CASSLKTEQFF
TGTGCCAGCAGTTTAAAAACTGAGCAGTTCTTC
>few|TRBJ2-2|TRBV7-7|TRBD1
CASSLAQGANTGELFF
TGTGCCAGCAGCTTAGCACAGGGGGCGAACACCGGGGAGCTGTTTTTT
>few|TRBJ2-7|TRBV6-1|TRBD2
CASRYTSDSYEQYF
TGTGCCAGCAGGTATACTAGCGACTCCTACGAGCAGTACTTC
>-|TRBJ2-7|TRBV2|TRBD2
CASGGLAGPGEQYF
TGTGCCAGCGGAGGACTAGCGGGACCGGGTGAGCAGTACTTC
>few|TRBJ2-5|TRBV20-1|TRBD2
CSARKVAGAPLGETQYF
TGCAGTGCTAGAAAGGTAGCGGGAGCCCCACTTGGAGAGACCCAGTACTTC
>-|TRBJ2-1|TRBV6-4|TRBD1
CASSSGQFNEQFF
TGTGCCAGCAGCTCGGGACAGTTCAATGAGCAGTTCTTC
>-|TRBJ2-5|TRBV19|-
CASSFTYQETQYF
TGTGCCAGTAGTTTTACCTATCAAGAGACCCAGTACTTC
>-|TRBJ1-6|TRBV7-3|TRBD1
CASSLTPETGRGNNSPLHF
TGTGCCAGCAGCTTAACGCCGGAGACAGGGAGGGGAAACAATTCACCCCTCCACTTT
>-|TRBJ2-7|TRBV6-1|TRBD1
CASERFRDRSSYEQYF
TGTGCCAGCGAAAGATTCCGGGACAGGAGCTCCTACGAGCAGTACTTC
>few|TRBJ2-7|TRBV19|-
CASSTPGAYEQYF
TGTGCCAGTAGTACACCGGGGGCCTACGAGCAGTACTTC
>-|TRBJ2-4|TRBV20-1|-
CSARDGHREAKNIQYF
TGCAGTGCTAGAGATGGGCACAGAGAAGCCAAAAACATTCAGTACTTC
>once|TRBJ2-5|TRBV10-3|-
CAISDEQETQYF
TGTGCCATCAGTGATGAACAAGAGACCCAGTACTTC
>-|TRBJ2-3|TRBV28|TRBD2
CASSSPSAGSTDTQYF
TGTGCCAGCAGTTCCCCTTCAGCGGGGAGCACAGATACGCAGTATTTT
>-|TRBJ2-5|TRBV6-1|-
CASSPWVGAEETQYF
TGTGCCAGCAGTCCCTGGGTCGGTGCCGAGGAGACCCAGTACTTC
>-|TRBJ1-5|TRBV19|-
CASGDLQPQHF
TGTGCCAGCGGGGATTTGCAGCCCCAGCATTTT
>-|TRBJ2-2|TRBV7-2|TRBD2
CASSLSSGGTGELFF
TGTGCCAGCAGCTTAAGCTCGGGAGGCACCGGGGAGCTGTTTTTT
>-|TRBJ2-7|TRBV10-3|TRBD1
CATNRDRVVYEQYF
TGTGCCACCAACCGGGACAGGGTTGTGTACGAGCAGTACTTC
>-|TRBJ2-7|TRBV10-3|TRBD2
CAISESKAGSHSYEQYF
TGTGCCATCAGTGAGTCGAAAGCGGGGTCCCACTCCTACGAGCAGTACTTC
>-|TRBJ1-1|TRBV28|-
CASKGGFQGAFF
TGTGCCAGCAAGGGGGGGTTTCAAGGAGCTTTCTTT
>-|TRBJ2-3|TRBV6-4|-
CASSHSFEGTDTQYF
TGTGCCAGCAGTCATAGCTTCGAGGGCACAGATACGCAGTATTTT
>-|TRBJ2-1|TRBV6-1|-
CASSERYKHNEQFF
TGTGCCAGCAGTGAACGGTACAAGCACAATGAGCAGTTCTTC
>-|TRBJ1-2|TRBV10-3|-
CAISEGDTNYGYTF
TGTGCCATCAGTGAGGGAGACACTAACTATGGCTACACCTTC
>-|TRBJ1-1|TRBV20-1|-
CSAINSGTEAFF
TGCAGTGCAATCAATAGTGGGACTGAAGCTTTCTTT
>-|TRBJ2-1|TRBV4-3|TRBD2
CASSQGLAGGNEQFF
TGCGCCAGCAGCCAGGGACTAGCGGGTGGCAATGAGCAGTTCTTC
>-|TRBJ2-7|TRBV28|TRBD1
CASSRQGGYEQYF
TGTGCCAGCAGTCGACAGGGTGGGTACGAGCAGTACTTC
>-|TRBJ1-2|TRBV20-1|TRBD1
CSARDLTGGGYTF
TGCAGTGCTAGAGACCTAACAGGGGGCGGCTACACCTTC
>few|TRBJ2-5|TRBV24-1|-
CATSDLFRPETQYF
TGTGCCACCAGTGATTTGTTCCGACCAGAGACCCAGTACTTC
>few|TRBJ1-3|TRBV15|TRBD1
CATSRGDSRTGNTIYF
TGTGCCACCAGCAGAGGGGACAGTCGAACGGGAAACACCATATATTTT